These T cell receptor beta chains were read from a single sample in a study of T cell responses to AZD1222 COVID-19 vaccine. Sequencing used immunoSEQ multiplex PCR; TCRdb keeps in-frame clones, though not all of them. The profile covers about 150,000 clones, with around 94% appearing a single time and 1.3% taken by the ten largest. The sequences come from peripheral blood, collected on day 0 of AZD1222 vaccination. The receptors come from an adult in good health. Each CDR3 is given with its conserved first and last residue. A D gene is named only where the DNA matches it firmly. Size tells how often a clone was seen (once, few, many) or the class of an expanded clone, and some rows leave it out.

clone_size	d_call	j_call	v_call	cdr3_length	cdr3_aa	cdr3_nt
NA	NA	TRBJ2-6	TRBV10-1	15	CASSAGISGANVLTF	TGCGCCAGCAGTGCAGGGATCTCTGGGGCCAACGTCCTGACTTTC
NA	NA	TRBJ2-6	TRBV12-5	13	CASGLAGANVLTF	TGTGCTAGTGGTTTGGCTGGGGCCAACGTCCTGACTTTC
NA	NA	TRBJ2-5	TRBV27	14	CASSLAGTQETQYF	TGTGCCAGCAGCCTAGCCGGGACCCAAGAGACCCAGTACTTC
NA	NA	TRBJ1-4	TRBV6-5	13	CASSYRSAEKLFF	TGTGCCAGCAGTTACAGGAGCGCGGAAAAACTGTTTTTT
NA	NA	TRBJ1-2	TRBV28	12	CASSIPSYGYTF	TGTGCCAGCAGTATTCCGTCCTATGGCTACACCTTC
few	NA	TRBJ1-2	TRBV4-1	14	CASSHGARSYGYTF	TGCGCCAGCAGCCACGGAGCGAGATCATATGGCTACACCTTC
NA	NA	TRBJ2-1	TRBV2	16	CASSSWDGQSYNEQFF	TGTGCCAGCAGTAGCTGGGACGGTCAGTCCTACAATGAGCAGTTCTTC
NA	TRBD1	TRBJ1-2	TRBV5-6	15	CASSGGQETFYGYTF	TGTGCCAGCAGCGGAGGACAGGAGACCTTCTATGGCTACACCTTC
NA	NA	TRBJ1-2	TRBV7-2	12	CASSLEAGGYTF	TGTGCCAGCAGCTTAGAGGCTGGTGGCTACACCTTC
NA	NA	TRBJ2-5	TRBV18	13	CASSLWVEETQYF	TGTGCCAGCTCACTATGGGTCGAAGAGACCCAGTACTTC
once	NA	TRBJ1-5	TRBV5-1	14	CASSAGGREQPQHF	TGCGCCAGCAGCGCCGGGGGGCGCGAACAGCCCCAGCATTTT
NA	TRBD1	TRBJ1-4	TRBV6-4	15	CASSEATGGDEKLFF	TGTGCCAGCAGTGAAGCGACAGGGGGTGACGAAAAACTGTTTTTT
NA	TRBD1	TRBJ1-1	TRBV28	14	CASLAGGTNTEAFF	TGTGCCAGCCTGGCAGGGGGTACGAACACTGAAGCTTTCTTT
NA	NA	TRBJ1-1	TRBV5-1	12	CASSYGGAEAFF	TGCGCCAGCAGCTACGGGGGCGCTGAAGCTTTCTTT
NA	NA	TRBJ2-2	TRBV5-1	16	CASSPGVGTNTGELFF	TGCGCCAGCAGCCCCGGGGTAGGGACGAACACCGGGGAGCTGTTTTTT
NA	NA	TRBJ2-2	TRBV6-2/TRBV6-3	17	CASSGPGLGANTGELFF	TGTGCCAGCAGTGGACCCGGATTGGGAGCAAACACCGGGGAGCTGTTTTTT
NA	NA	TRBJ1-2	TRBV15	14	CATSRGDPFVGYTF	TGTGCCACCAGCAGAGGGGACCCTTTTGTAGGCTACACCTTC
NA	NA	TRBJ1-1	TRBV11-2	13	CASSLTQNTEAFF	TGTGCCAGCAGCCTTACCCAGAACACTGAAGCTTTCTTT
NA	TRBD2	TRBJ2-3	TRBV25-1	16	CASSEWGGRGTDTQYF	TGTGCCAGCAGTGAATGGGGCGGGAGGGGCACAGATACGCAGTATTTT
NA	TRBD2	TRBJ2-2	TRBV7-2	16	CASSSYGGVVAGELFF	TGTGCCAGCAGCTCCTACGGGGGGGTAGTGGCCGGGGAGCTGTTTTTT
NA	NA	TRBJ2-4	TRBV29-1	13	CSAGAVAKNIQYF	TGCAGCGCTGGGGCAGTGGCCAAAAACATTCAGTACTTC
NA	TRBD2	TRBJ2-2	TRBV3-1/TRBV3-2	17	CASSLLSGRAQTGELFF	TGTGCCAGCAGCCTCCTAAGCGGGAGGGCCCAAACCGGGGAGCTGTTTTTT
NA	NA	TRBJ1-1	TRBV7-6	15	CASSLSSGGYTEAFF	TGTGCCAGCAGCTTAAGTTCAGGCGGGTACACTGAAGCTTTCTTT
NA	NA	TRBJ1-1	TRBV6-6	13	CASSYPTGSEAFF	TGTGCCAGCAGTTACCCGACAGGTTCTGAAGCTTTCTTT
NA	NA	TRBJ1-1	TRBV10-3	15	CAISEDWNLDTEAFF	TGTGCCATCAGTGAAGATTGGAACCTGGACACTGAAGCTTTCTTT
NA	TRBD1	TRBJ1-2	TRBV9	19	CASSANQGGQGGSYYGYTF	TGTGCCAGCAGCGCGAACCAGGGGGGACAGGGAGGGTCCTACTATGGCTACACCTTC